These 19 T cell receptor beta chains came from one sample sequenced in a study of blood T cell repertoires in COVID-19. The repertoire was sequenced with immunoSEQ multiplex PCR; TCRdb's copy has only in-frame clones and lacks some. The table lists about 200,000 clones, around 80% of them singletons. Sequenced material: peripheral blood. These receptors were taken from a woman aged 70-85 years with acute or convalescent COVID-19.

Of note for this clone: Other DNA sequences from this sample encode an identical CDR3 as well. The chain combines TRBV9 with TRBJ2-5; D uncertain. The CDR3 loop spans 13 amino acids. Germline CDR1 and CDR2: SGDLS and YYNGEE. V was cut by 2 bases and J by 2 bases, with 7 bases left in between. The CDR3 loop is CASSVTSQETQYF. Written as DNA, the CDR3 is TGTGCCAGCAGCGTGACTTCACAAGAGACCCAGTACTTC.

V and J are TRBV28 and TRBJ1-2; 12 bases are a match to TRBD1. J lost 2 bases, V lost 7 bases, and 11 bases had no gene match. From germline, CDR1 is MDHEN and CDR2 SYDVKM. The CDR3 consists of 17 residues. The CDR3 protein is CASNIGGQGATNYGYTF. The CDR3 coding sequence is TGTGCCAGCAACATAGGGGGACAGGGGGCCACAAACTATGGCTACACCTTC.

The CDR3 is CASSQGHIQETQYF. The CDR3 nucleotides are TGTGCCAGCAGCCAAGGACACATCCAAGAGACCCAGTACTTC. The rearrangement joins TRBV9 to TRBJ2-5; D may be TRBD1 (5 bases). CDR1 and CDR2 (germline): SGDLS, YYNGEE. Trimming removed 4 bases at V and 1 base at J, with 11 bases between. This CDR3 spans 14 amino acids.

The chain has TRBV19 and TRBJ1-2; no firm D call. Germline loops: CDR1 LNHDA, CDR2 SQIVND (reference sequence). V gave up 6 bases and J gave up 6 bases, with 17 bases separating them. The CDR3 totals 14 residues. CDR3 sequence (DNA): TGTGCCAGTAGCTCTACCCCAGAGGGCAATGGCTACACCTTC. This gives the protein CASSSTPEGNGYTF.

This sequence joins TRBV2 and TRBJ2-1; D is possibly TRBD2 (5 bases). Germline V gene sequence: CDR1 SNHLY, CDR2 FYNNEI. V shed 10 bases and J shed 0 bases, with 16 bases lying between them. The CDR3 runs to 15 residues. The CDR3 loop is CATTRNFYSYNEQFF. In DNA, the CDR3 is TGTGCCACTACTAGGAACTTTTACTCCTACAATGAGCAGTTCTTC.

This clone has just a few counts. The chain has TRBV19 and TRBJ1-1; 7 bases align to TRBD1. This CDR3 has 16 residues. V shed 1 base and J 0 bases; nucleotides not matched to a gene: 5. Germline V lookup: CDR1 LNHDA, CDR2 SQIVND (reference sequence). This CDR3 is CASSIGDSFMNTEAFF. DNA of the CDR3: TGTGCCAGTAGTATAGGGGACAGCTTTATGAACACTGAAGCTTTCTTT. Combining the CDR3 with reference TRBV19 and TRBJ1-1 gives the whole variable domain DGGITQSPKYLFRKEGQNVTLSCEQNLNHDAMYWYRQDPGQGLRLIYYSQIVNDFQKGDIAEGYSVSREKKESFPLTVTSAQKNPTAFYLCASSIGDSFMNTEAFFGQGTRLTVV.

CDR3: CASSITSWAGELFF. The CDR3 region has the DNA TGTGCCAGTAGTATCACTAGCTGGGCCGGGGAGCTGTTTTTT. The chain employs TRBV19 and TRBJ2-2; D might be TRBD2 (6 bases). Trimming stripped 3 bases from V and 6 bases from J, with 11 bases between. CDR1 and CDR2 (germline): LNHDA, SQIVND (reference sequence). The length of the CDR3 is 14 residues.

This sequence joins TRBV7-3 and TRBJ2-3; perhaps TRBD1 as D (5 bases). Germline CDR1 SGHTA, CDR2 FQGTGA. CDR3 length: 14 residues. Between the trimmed V and J ends, which lost 5 bases and 4 bases, there was a span of 13 bases. The CDR3 region has the DNA TGTGCCAGCAGCGCCCGCTTAGGGGCAGATACGCAGTATTTT. Translated: CASSARLGADTQYF.

The chain employs TRBV29-1 and TRBJ2-5; D is unresolved. V lost 5 bases and J lost 0, with 10 bases in between. The CDR3 totals 13 residues. Germline V lookup: CDR1 SQVTM, CDR2 ANQGSEA. This CDR3 is CSVPFLYQETQYF. In DNA form, the CDR3 reads TGCAGCGTTCCTTTTCTGTACCAAGAGACCCAGTACTTC.

This clone appeared once. The chain carries TRBV20-1 and TRBJ2-3, with D maybe TRBD2 (6 bases). From germline, CDR1 is DFQATT and CDR2 SNEGSKA (reference sequence). The CDR3 is 11 residues long. V lost 3 bases and J 11 bases, leaving 12 bases between the germline ends. The DNA of the CDR3 is TGCAGTGCTAGGACTAGTGAAGGGCAGTATTTT. Translation gives CSARTSEGQYF.

The chain has TRBV19 and TRBJ2-3; 7 nucleotides align to TRBD1. Germline values: CDR1 LNHDA, CDR2 SQIVND (reference sequence). Trimming removed 5 bases from V and 0 bases from J; junction bases left unmatched: 8. CDR3 length: 16 amino acids. The CDR3 is CASSLGTDGSTDTQYF. CDR3 sequence (DNA): TGTGCCAGTAGTCTCGGGACAGACGGTAGCACAGATACGCAGTATTTT.

This sequence joins TRBV29-1 and TRBJ2-6, with D perhaps matching TRBD2 (5 bases). Trimming took 0 bases from V and 4 from J, leaving 19 bases between them. There are 18 residues in the CDR3. CDR1 and CDR2 (germline): SQVTM, ANQGSEA. The CDR3 nucleotides are TGCAGCGTTGAAGATGTATCGGGGTTCAAGGGAGGGGCCAACGTCCTGACTTTC. Protein product: CSVEDVSGFKGGANVLTF.

This clone was observed a handful of times. The chain has TRBV28 and TRBJ1-4; possible D gene TRBD1, 5 bases. This CDR3 region has 16 residues. V gave up 6 bases and J gave up 0 bases, with 14 bases separating them. From germline, CDR1 is MDHEN and CDR2 SYDVKM. DNA for the CDR3: TGTGCCAGCAGCTCTGACAGAGTTGCAACTAATGAAAAACTGTTTTTT. Its translation: CASSSDRVATNEKLFF. The full variable domain, in which reference TRBV28 and TRBJ1-4 provide the parts outside the CDR3, is DVKVTQSSRYLVKRTGEKVFLECVQDMDHENMFWYRQDPGLGLRLIYFSYDVKMKEKGDIPEGYSVSREKKERFSLILESASTNQTSMYLCASSSDRVATNEKLFFGSGTQLSVL.

CDR3 in DNA: TGTGCCAGCAGCTCGCAGGGGGAAGTGACTGAAGCTTTCTTT. It codes for CASSSQGEVTEAFF. The chain has TRBV7-9 and TRBJ1-1, with 7 bases matching TRBD1. The V gene end was trimmed by 4 bases and the J gene end by 5 bases; junction bases not matched to a gene: 7. The CDR3 length is 14 residues. Germline-derived CDR1 and CDR2 are SEHNR and FQNEAQ (reference sequence).

V usage is TRBV5-1 and J usage is TRBJ2-7; 9 nucleotides match TRBD1. The V gene's germline CDR1 is SGHRS and CDR2 YFSETQ. This CDR3 region has 15 residues. Trimming removed 1 base from V and 4 bases from J; junction bases left unmatched: 6. CDR3 bases: TGCGCCAGCAGCTTGTGGTCGGGACAGGGTTACGAGCAGTACTTC. Translated, it gives CASSLWSGQGYEQYF.

The chain joins TRBV28 to TRBJ1-6; tentatively, D is TRBD1 (6 bases). Trimming took off 3 bases at V and 10 bases at J, with 13 bases between the two ends. Per the germline V gene, CDR1 is MDHEN and CDR2 is SYDVKM. The CDR3 sequence is 14 residues long. This CDR3 is CASSLGGGGSPLHF. The CDR3 DNA reads TGTGCCAGCAGTTTGGGAGGGGGAGGATCACCCCTCCACTTT. Using reference TRBV28 and TRBJ1-6 for the parts outside the CDR3, the full variable domain is DVKVTQSSRYLVKRTGEKVFLECVQDMDHENMFWYRQDPGLGLRLIYFSYDVKMKEKGDIPEGYSVSREKKERFSLILESASTNQTSMYLCASSLGGGGSPLHFGNGTRLTVT.

The chain recombines TRBV5-1 with TRBJ2-1, with TRBD1 matching 7 bases. J was trimmed by 1 base and V by 4 bases; bases with no gene match: 8. Germline lookup yields CDR1 SGHRS and CDR2 YFSETQ. This CDR3 has 16 amino acids. CDR3 sequence: CASSAGTVPSYNEQFF. The CDR3 coding sequence is TGCGCCAGCAGCGCCGGGACAGTCCCTTCCTACAATGAGCAGTTCTTC. The whole variable domain, filled in from reference TRBV5-1 and TRBJ2-1, reads KAGVTQTPRYLIKTRGQQVTLSCSPISGHRSVSWYQQTPGQGLQFLFEYFSETQRNKGNFPGRFSGRQFSNSRSEMNVSTLELGDSALYLCASSAGTVPSYNEQFFGPGTRLTVL.

This chain links TRBV29-1 with TRBJ2-1; 9 bases fit TRBD2. In germline, CDR1 is SQVTM, CDR2 ANQGSEA. The CDR3 is made up of 13 amino acids. Germline trimming cut 7 bases from V and 4 bases from J; bases unmatched to any gene: 5. This chain's CDR3 is CSGRTSAYNEQFF. CDR3 nucleotide sequence: TGCAGCGGGAGGACTAGCGCTTACAATGAGCAGTTCTTC.

This rearrangement joins TRBV6-5 to TRBJ2-7, with 7 positions matching TRBD1. The CDR3 extends over 15 amino acids. Unmatched junction bases numbered 11, after V lost 6 bases and J lost 3 bases. Germline V CDR1 and CDR2: MNHEY, SVGAGI. The CDR3 here is CASRRNPGQYYEQYF. Here the CDR3 DNA reads TGTGCCAGCAGAAGGAATCCGGGACAGTACTACGAGCAGTACTTC.